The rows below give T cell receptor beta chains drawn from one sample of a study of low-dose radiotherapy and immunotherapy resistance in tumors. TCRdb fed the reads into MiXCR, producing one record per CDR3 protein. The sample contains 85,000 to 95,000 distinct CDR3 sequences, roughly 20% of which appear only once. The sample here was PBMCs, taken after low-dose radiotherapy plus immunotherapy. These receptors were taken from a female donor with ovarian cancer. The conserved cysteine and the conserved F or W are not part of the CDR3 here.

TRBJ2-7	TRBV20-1	SAGGGASGGAFTYEQY
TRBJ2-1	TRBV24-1	ATSDRQGSLLDEQF
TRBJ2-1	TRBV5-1	ASSLDGLGSYNEQF
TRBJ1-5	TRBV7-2	ASSLGGRNQPQH
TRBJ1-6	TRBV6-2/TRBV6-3	ASTVRESAPLH
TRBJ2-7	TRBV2	ASSEARGTMGEQY
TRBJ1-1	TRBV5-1	ASSLGSTNTEAF
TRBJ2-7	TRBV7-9	ASSQTQGAGYEQY
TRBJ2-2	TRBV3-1	ASSQVRHTGELF
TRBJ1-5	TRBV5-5	ASSLALGSNQPQH
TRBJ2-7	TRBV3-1	ASSHLRGGGEQY
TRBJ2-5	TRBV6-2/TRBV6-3	ASSYSPQGRETQY
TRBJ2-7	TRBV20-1	SANTIDPATYEQY
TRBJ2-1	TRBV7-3	ASSRLGRLAGDLYNEQF
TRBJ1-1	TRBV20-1	SARGGFGNTEAF
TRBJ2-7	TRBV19	ASSRTGTGGYEQY
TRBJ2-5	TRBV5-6	ASSFGDQETQY
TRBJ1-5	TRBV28	ASRGRLNQPQH
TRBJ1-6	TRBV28	ASNRQPSYNSPLH
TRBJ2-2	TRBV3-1	ASSQDLSGTGELF
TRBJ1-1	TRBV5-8	ASSLVRGIRSEAF
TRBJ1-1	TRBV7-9	ASSQKGDAF
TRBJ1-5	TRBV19	ASSIGRDQPQH
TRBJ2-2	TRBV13	ASSLTGPGELF